The rows below give T cell receptor beta chains drawn from one sample of a study of Graves' ophthalmopathy and Graves' hyperthyroidism. TCRdb called the multiplex PCR reads again in MiXCR, with one record for every CDR3 protein. This sample carries roughly 610,000 distinct CDR3 sequences, 22% of them seen once, and the ten largest clones take more than 5.5%. The sequenced sample was peripheral blood. The source is a woman aged 18-29 years with stable Graves' hyperthyroidism. Some clones in this sample may be carry-over from other donors' samples. CDR3s include the opening cysteine and the closing phenylalanine or tryptophan. The D gene is left open where the match is weak. The size entry is marked missing in some rows and otherwise reads once, few, many or a size class.

clone_size	j_call	d_call	v_call	cdr3_aa	cdr3_nt
.	TRBJ2-7	.	TRBV2	CASKTGASSYEQYF	TGTGCCAGCAAGACGGGGGCTAGCTCCTACGAGCAGTACTTC
many	TRBJ1-2	.	TRBV29-1	CSFRSISVNYGYTF	TGCAGCTTCCGCTCCATCAGCGTTAACTATGGCTACACCTTC
.	TRBJ1-1	.	TRBV6-5	CASSYGGKTEAFF	TGTGCCAGCAGTTACGGCGGGAAAACTGAAGCTTTCTTT
many	TRBJ1-6	.	TRBV6-1	CASSEDRGTPLHF	TGTGCCAGCAGTGAAGACCGGGGAACACCCCTCCACTTT
.	TRBJ1-1	TRBD1	TRBV19	CASSTGGKSTEAFF	TGTGCCAGTAGTACAGGGGGGAAGAGCACTGAAGCTTTCTTT
many	TRBJ2-7	TRBD1	TRBV4-1	CASSQAGQGYEQYF	TGCGCCAGCAGCCAAGCCGGACAGGGGTACGAGCAGTACTTC
many	TRBJ2-7	TRBD1	TRBV28	CASSYRQGVYEQYF	TGTGCCAGCAGTTATAGACAGGGGGTCTACGAGCAGTACTTC
.	TRBJ2-7	.	TRBV6-1	CASSDPDYEQYF	TGTGCCAGCAGTGACCCTGACTACGAGCAGTACTTC
.	TRBJ1-1	.	TRBV9	CASSASGAGARGNEAFF	TGTGCCAGCAGCGCAAGCGGTGCAGGGGCGCGGGGTAATGAAGCTTTCTTT
.	TRBJ2-3	.	TRBV12-3/TRBV12-4	CASTLEWGGTDTQYF	TGTGCCAGCACCCTTGAGTGGGGGGGCACCGATACGCAGTATTTT
.	TRBJ2-5	TRBD2	TRBV29-1	CSVEDIGTSGRARETQYF	TGCAGCGTTGAAGATATCGGGACTAGCGGGAGGGCCCGGGAGACCCAGTACTTC
few	TRBJ2-5	TRBD1	TRBV6-1	CASSDDRDVRETQYF	TGTGCCAGCAGTGACGACAGGGATGTTAGGGAGACCCAGTACTTC
few	TRBJ1-5	.	TRBV15	CATSRAGGYGNQPQHF	TGTGCCACCAGCAGAGCGGGAGGGTACGGCAATCAGCCCCAGCATTTT
.	TRBJ2-7	TRBD2	TRBV12-3/TRBV12-4	CATRGRGGAPYEQYF	TGTGCCACCAGGGGACGGGGGGGAGCCCCCTACGAGCAGTACTTC
many	TRBJ1-1	.	TRBV7-6	CASSLGTWGENTEAFF	TGTGCCAGCAGCTTAGGTACATGGGGCGAGAACACTGAAGCTTTCTTT
few	TRBJ1-4	.	TRBV24-1	CATSDLRERGSNEKLFF	TGTGCCACCAGTGATTTGAGGGAGCGGGGTTCTAATGAAAAACTGTTTTTT
many	TRBJ2-7	TRBD2	TRBV20-1	CSAPKPRTSGRAYEQYF	TGCAGTGCTCCGAAACCCCGGACTAGCGGGAGGGCCTACGAGCAGTACTTC
.	TRBJ2-7	.	TRBV18	CASSDTGHNGYEQYF	TGTGCCAGCTCAGATACAGGGCATAACGGCTACGAGCAGTACTTC
.	TRBJ1-2	.	TRBV10-3	CAISEKGEYGYTF	TGTGCCATCAGTGAGAAGGGAGAGTATGGCTACACCTTC
many	TRBJ1-2	TRBD1	TRBV6-1	CASSQIGQGDYGYTF	TGTGCCAGCAGCCAAATTGGACAGGGCGACTATGGCTACACCTTC